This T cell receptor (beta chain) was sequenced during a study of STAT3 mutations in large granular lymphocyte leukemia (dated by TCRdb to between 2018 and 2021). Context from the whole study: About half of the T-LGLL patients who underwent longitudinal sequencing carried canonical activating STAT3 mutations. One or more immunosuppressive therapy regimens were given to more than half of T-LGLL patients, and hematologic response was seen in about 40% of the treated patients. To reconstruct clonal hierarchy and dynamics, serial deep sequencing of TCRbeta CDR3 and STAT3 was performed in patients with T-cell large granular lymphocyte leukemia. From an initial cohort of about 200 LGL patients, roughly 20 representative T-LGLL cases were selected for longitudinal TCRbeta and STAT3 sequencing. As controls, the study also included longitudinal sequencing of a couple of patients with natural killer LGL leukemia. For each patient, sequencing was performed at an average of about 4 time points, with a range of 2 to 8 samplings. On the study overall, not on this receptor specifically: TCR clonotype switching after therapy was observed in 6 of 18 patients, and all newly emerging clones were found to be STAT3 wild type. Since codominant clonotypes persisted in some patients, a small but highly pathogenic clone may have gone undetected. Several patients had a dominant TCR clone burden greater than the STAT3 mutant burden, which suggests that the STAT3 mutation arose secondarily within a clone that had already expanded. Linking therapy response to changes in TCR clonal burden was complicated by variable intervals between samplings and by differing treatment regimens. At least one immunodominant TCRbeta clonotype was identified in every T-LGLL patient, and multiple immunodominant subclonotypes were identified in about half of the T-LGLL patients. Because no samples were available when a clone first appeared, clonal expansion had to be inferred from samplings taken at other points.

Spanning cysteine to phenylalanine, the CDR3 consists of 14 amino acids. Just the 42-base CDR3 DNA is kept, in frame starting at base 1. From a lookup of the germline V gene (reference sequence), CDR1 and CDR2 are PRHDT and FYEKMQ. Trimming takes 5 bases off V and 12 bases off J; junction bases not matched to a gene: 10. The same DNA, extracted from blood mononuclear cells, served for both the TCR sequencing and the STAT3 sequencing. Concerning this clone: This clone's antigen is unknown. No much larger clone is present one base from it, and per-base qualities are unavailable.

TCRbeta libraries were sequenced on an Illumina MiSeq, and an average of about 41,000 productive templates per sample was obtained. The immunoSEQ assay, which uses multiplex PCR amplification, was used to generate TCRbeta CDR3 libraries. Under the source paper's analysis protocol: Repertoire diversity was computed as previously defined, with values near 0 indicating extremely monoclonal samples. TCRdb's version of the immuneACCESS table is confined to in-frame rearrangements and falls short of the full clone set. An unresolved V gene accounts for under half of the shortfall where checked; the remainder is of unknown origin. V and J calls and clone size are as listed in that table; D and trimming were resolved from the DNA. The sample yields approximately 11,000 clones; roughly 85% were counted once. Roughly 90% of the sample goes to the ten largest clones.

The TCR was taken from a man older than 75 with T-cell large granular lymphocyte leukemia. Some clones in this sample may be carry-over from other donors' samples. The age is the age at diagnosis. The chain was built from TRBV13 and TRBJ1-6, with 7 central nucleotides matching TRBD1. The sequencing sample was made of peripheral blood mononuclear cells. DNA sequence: TGTGCCAGCAGCCTAGACAGGGCCCCTTTACCCCTCCACTTT. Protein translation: CASSLDRAPLPLHF.